A single sample is the source of the 21 T cell receptor beta chains below, sequenced in a study of regulatory T cells in long-lasting Graves disease. The time point is: newly diagnosed GD, antithyroid drugs for less than 3 months. Preparation of the TCR library used RNA extracted from PBMCs. According to the study, TCR beta libraries were built with iRepertoire HTBI primers and CDR3-region Arm-PCR. TCRdb redid the calling of the multiplex PCR reads with MiXCR, one entry per CDR3 protein. Of hundreds of thousands of distinct CDR3 sequences in the sample, 9.5% to 15% are singletons; the top ten hold roughly 8.2%. The same data also contributed to another study, on T cells in Graves' hyperthyroidism and ophthalmopathy.

The sequences come from peripheral blood mononuclear cells (PBMCs), collected at new diagnosis, from a patient treated with antithyroid drugs. These receptors were taken from a young woman with Graves disease.

The chain is built from TRBV6-2 or TRBV6-3 and TRBJ2-5; tentative D call: TRBD2 (5 bases). This CDR3 contains 12 residues. The V end lost 1 base, the J end lost 7 bases, and 7 bases lay between the germline ends. Germline V gives CDR1 MNHEY, CDR2 SVGEGT. CDR3 nucleotide sequence: TGTGCCAGCAGTTACTTGGCGGGGACCCAGTACTTC. Translation: CASSYLAGTQYF.

The chain combines TRBV19 with TRBJ1-2; D unclear. The CDR3 is made up of 12 amino acids. The V gene's germline CDR1 is LNHDA and CDR2 SQIVND (reference sequence). The V end lost 4 bases, the J end lost 4 bases, and 7 bases lay between the germline ends. The CDR3 DNA follows: TGTGCCAGTAGTAATGAATTCTATGGCTACACCTTC. Protein product: CASSNEFYGYTF.

This clonotype has ten or more counts. The chain recombines TRBV7-2 with TRBJ2-1; tentatively, D is TRBD1 (6 bases). The CDR3 runs 13 residues. Trimming removed 3 bases at V and 9 bases at J, with 12 bases between. The V gene's germline CDR1 is SGHTA and CDR2 FQGNSA. DNA of the CDR3: TGTGCCAGCAGCTTTAAGGGGGTAGGTGAGCAGTTCTTC. Protein: CASSFKGVGEQFF. Together with reference TRBV7-2 and TRBJ2-1, the CDR3 gives the full variable domain: GAGVSQSPSNKVTEKGKDVELRCDPISGHTALYWYRQSLGQGLEFLIYFQGNSAPDKSGLPSDRFSAERTGGSVSTLTIQRTQQEDSAVYLCASSFKGVGEQFFGPGTRLTVL.

This clonotype was counted at least ten times. V is TRBV27 and J is TRBJ2-1; D perhaps matches TRBD2 (6 bases). Germline CDR1 and CDR2: MNHEY and SMNVEV (reference sequence). V lost 10 bases and J lost 4, with 17 bases in between. This CDR3 comprises 14 residues. For the CDR3, the DNA is TGTGCCACCCACCTAGCGACGGATTACAATGAGCAGTTCTTC. Translating it yields CATHLATDYNEQFF.

This clonotype was seen at least ten times. The V call is TRBV18, the J call TRBJ2-1; D is undetermined. Trimming pared 3 bases from V and 10 bases from J, leaving 10 bases between. Germline V gene sequence: CDR1 KGHSH, CDR2 LQKENI. CDR3 size: 12 residues. CDR3 nucleotide sequence: TGTGCCAGCTCACCGTCGGTGGAGGAGCAGTTCTTC. This sequence encodes CASSPSVEEQFF.

The chain joins TRBV7-9 to TRBJ2-1; perhaps TRBD2 as D (6 bases). Germline V gives CDR1 SEHNR, CDR2 FQNEAQ (reference sequence). The CDR3 totals 14 residues. V lost 5 bases and J 10 bases, leaving 18 bases between the germline ends. The CDR3 DNA sequence: TGTGCCAGCAGCGATGCCGGGACTTCTCCGGAGCAGTTCTTC. It encodes CASSDAGTSPEQFF.

This clonotype was seen repeatedly, ten times or more. The rearrangement uses TRBV14 and TRBJ2-5, with a weak D call TRBD2 (5 bases). Trimming left V 3 bases short and J 2 bases short, with 10 bases between. Germline V gene data show CDR1 as SGHDN and CDR2 as FVKESK. This CDR3 is built from 14 residues. The CDR3 is CASSQLRTQETQYF. CDR3 DNA: TGTGCCAGCAGCCAGCTGAGGACTCAAGAGACCCAGTACTTC.

This clonotype was observed at least ten times. V gene TRBV12-3 or TRBV12-4 combines with J gene TRBJ2-5; no reliable D call. The CDR3 is 13 amino acids. The V end lost 2 bases, the J end lost 5 bases, and 9 bases lay between the germline ends. Here the CDR3 reads CASSLRGFETQYF. In DNA form, the CDR3 reads TGTGCCAGCAGTTTAAGAGGTTTTGAGACCCAGTACTTC.

This clonotype appeared many times. The V call is TRBV20-1, the J call TRBJ1-2; D is undetermined. The CDR3 consists of 14 residues. The ends were cut back, 5 bases at V and 0 bases at J, with 13 bases in the middle. Germline V gene sequence: CDR1 DFQATT, CDR2 SNEGSKA (reference sequence). In DNA, the CDR3 is TGCAGTGCTTCCTCCCCAGCCCCTAACTATGGCTACACCTTC. Translation gives CSASSPAPNYGYTF.

This clonotype was recorded many times. The chain joins TRBV20-1 to TRBJ2-1; possibly TRBD2 for D (5 bases). In germline, CDR1 is DFQATT, CDR2 SNEGSKA (reference sequence). The CDR3 sequence is 13 residues long. V lost 4 bases to trimming and J lost 3 bases, with 10 bases between them. CDR3 loop: CSATREIYNEQFF. Written as DNA, the CDR3 is TGCAGTGCTACTAGGGAGATCTACAATGAGCAGTTCTTC.

Of note for this clonotype: This may be a read error, as it is one base from a much larger clone. V usage is TRBV20-1 and J usage is TRBJ2-7; 11 bases map to TRBD2. Germline CDR1 reads DFQATT; CDR2 reads SNEGSKA (reference sequence). J lost 9 bases, V lost 4 bases, and 11 bases had no gene match. CDR3 length: 14 amino acids. CDR3 residues: CSAKNSGRAGGQYF. In DNA form, the CDR3 reads TGCAGTGCTAAGAATAGCGGGAGGGCCGGGGGGCAGTACTTC.

This clonotype was detected ten times or more. In DNA, the CDR3 is TGTGCCAGCAGTCCCTGGGACAGCGGGATCAATCAGCCCCAGCATTTT. This encodes CASSPWDSGINQPQHF. V usage is TRBV28 and J usage is TRBJ1-5; 7 bases map to TRBD1. Germline CDR1 MDHEN, CDR2 SYDVKM. The CDR3 sequence is 16 residues long. Unmatched junction bases numbered 10, after V lost 5 bases and J lost 3 bases.

At least ten counts were recorded for this clonotype. The rearrangement links TRBV27 to TRBJ1-2; D gene unclear. CDR3 length: 13 residues. Per germline, CDR1 MNHEY and CDR2 SMNVEV (reference sequence). The V end was cut by 8 bases, the J end by 0 bases, with 10 bases between. CDR3 bases: TGTGCCAGCCGGATCGGCGCTAACTATGGCTACACCTTC. Translated: CASRIGANYGYTF.

This clonotype was seen ten or more times. The genes are TRBV11-2 and TRBJ2-2, with D possibly matching TRBD2 (5 bases). This CDR3 has 19 residues. Germline loops: CDR1 SGHAT, CDR2 FQNNGV. Trimming took off 6 bases at V and 4 bases at J, with 27 bases between the two ends. The CDR3 region is CASRLRVEGTYLRTGELFF. The DNA for the CDR3 is TGTGCCAGCAGGTTACGGGTTGAGGGAACCTACCTCCGCACCGGGGAGCTGTTTTTT.

This clonotype was detected many times. The J gene is TRBJ2-1, the V gene TRBV12-3 or TRBV12-4, with D perhaps given as TRBD1 or TRBD2 (5 bases each). V was clipped by 3 bases and J by 2 bases, with 11 bases between them. The CDR3 is made up of 15 amino acids. Here the CDR3 reads CASSFRRDPYNEQFF. CDR3 nucleotide sequence: TGTGCCAGCAGTTTCCGTCGGGACCCCTACAATGAGCAGTTCTTC.

The V and J genes are TRBV30 and TRBJ1-5; D unclear. Germline V gene data show CDR1 as GTSNPN and CDR2 as SVGIG (reference sequence). The CDR3 covers 14 residues. The V gene lost 5 bases and the J gene lost 2 bases, with 13 bases spanning the gap. CDR3 amino acids: CAWAPGHGNQPQHF. In DNA form, the CDR3 reads TGTGCCTGGGCGCCGGGCCATGGCAATCAGCCCCAGCATTTT.

This clonotype was detected many times. The chain is built from TRBV5-1 and TRBJ2-1, with D perhaps being TRBD1 or TRBD2 (5 bases each). V was shortened by 1 base and J by 3 bases, with 14 bases between the two germline ends. Germline CDR1 is SGHRS and CDR2 is YFSETQ. The CDR3 is 16 residues long. The CDR3 sequence is CASSLNTGRVYNEQFF. The CDR3 DNA sequence: TGCGCCAGCAGCTTGAATACGGGACGCGTCTACAATGAGCAGTTCTTC.

This clonotype was detected many times. The V gene is TRBV28, the J gene TRBJ1-2; no firm D call. Trimming took 7 bases from V and 5 from J, leaving 11 bases between them. This CDR3 has 12 amino acids. Germline values: CDR1 MDHEN, CDR2 SYDVKM. The CDR3 here is CASKSPGYGYTF. The CDR3 coding sequence is TGTGCCAGCAAATCCCCTGGTTATGGCTACACCTTC.

In this sample, this clonotype turned up many times. The chain joins TRBV4-1 to TRBJ2-5; 7 bases line up with TRBD1. Trimming removed 1 base from V and 2 bases from J; junction bases left unmatched: 1. Germline CDR1 MGHRA, CDR2 YSYEKL. This CDR3 spans 14 amino acids. This CDR3 reads CASSQAGQQETQYF. The DNA of the CDR3 is TGCGCCAGCAGCCAAGCGGGACAGCAAGAGACCCAGTACTTC.

This clonotype was seen many times. This rearrangement joins TRBV20-1 to TRBJ2-7; D is possibly TRBD1 or TRBD2 (5 bases each). CDR1 and CDR2 (germline): DFQATT, SNEGSKA (reference sequence). V was pared by 4 bases and J by 0 bases, with 10 bases between. This CDR3 region has 13 residues. This CDR3 reads CSAKKGRSYEQYF. CDR3 sequence (DNA): TGCAGTGCTAAAAAGGGACGCTCCTACGAGCAGTACTTC.

The chain has TRBV20-1 and TRBJ1-5, with D possibly TRBD1 on 6 matching bases. The CDR3 is made up of 14 amino acids. Germline CDR1 reads DFQATT; CDR2 reads SNEGSKA (reference sequence). V lost 2 bases and J lost 7, with 15 bases in between. The CDR3 is CSARRWGRGQPQHF. As DNA, the CDR3 is TGCAGTGCTAGACGGTGGGGGCGAGGCCAGCCCCAGCATTTT.